The 11 T cell receptor beta chains below were found in one sample sequenced in a study of tumor and adjacent non-tumor tissue in lung cancer. The library came from three nested PCR rounds adapted from ARM-PCR protocols. TCRdb ran MiXCR on the multiplex PCR reads and lists one entry per CDR3 protein. The sample lists tens of thousands of distinct CDR3 sequences; under 70% were seen once. RNA was extracted from bulk tissue without any cell sorting. This non-tumor lung sample came from over 3 cm beyond the tumor edge. The material sequenced was distant non-tumor lung tissue. These receptors came from a woman in her fifties or sixties with non-small cell lung cancer.

About this clonotype: One end of the junction does not line up with germline, which may come from a read error. The V and J genes are TRBV11-1 and TRBJ2-1, with D tentatively TRBD1 (5 bases). The CDR3 sequence is 13 residues long. Germline values: CDR1 SGHAT, CDR2 FQDESV (reference sequence). The CDR3 nucleotides read TGTGCCAGCAGCTTATCTCCGCTGGACAAGCAGTTTTTC. It codes for CASSLSPLDKQFF.

Details on this clonotype: Given a much more abundant clone one base away, this may be a read error. The chain uses TRBV11-2 and TRBJ2-7; 10 bases are a match to TRBD2. The V and J ends lost 5 bases and 3 bases, in that order; junction bases with no gene match: 13. Germline-derived CDR1 and CDR2 are SGHAT and FQNNGV. The CDR3 consists of 17 residues. The CDR3 is CASSAGLAARGGYEQYF. DNA of the CDR3: TGTGCCAGCAGCGCTGGACTAGCGGCCAGGGGGGGCTACGAGCAGTACTTC.

CDR3 DNA: TGTGCCAGTAGTAGGCACAACACCGGGGAGCTGTTTTTT. Translating gives CASSRHNTGELFF. The rearrangement joins TRBV19 to TRBJ2-2; D gene uncertain. Trimming stripped 4 bases from V and 2 bases from J, with 5 bases between. Germline CDR1 and CDR2: LNHDA and SQIVND (reference sequence). There are 13 residues in the CDR3.

This clonotype showed up many times. This chain joins TRBV12-3 or TRBV12-4 and TRBJ1-1; a possible D gene is TRBD1 (6 bases). V gave up 10 bases and J gave up 6 bases, with 18 bases separating them. The CDR3 spans 13 residues. The CDR3 reads CATQNFGGAEAFF. In DNA, the CDR3 is TGTGCCACCCAAAATTTTGGGGGCGCTGAAGCTTTCTTT.

This clonotype was seen at least ten times. This chain links TRBV28 with TRBJ2-3, with D perhaps TRBD1 (6 bases). The CDR3 has 16 residues. The germline V and J ends were trimmed by 3 bases and 1 base, with 14 bases remaining between them. Germline V CDR1 and CDR2: MDHEN, SYDVKM. The CDR3: CASSFPSRQGTDTQYF. CDR3 DNA sequence: TGTGCCAGCAGTTTCCCCAGCAGACAGGGCACAGATACGCAGTATTTT. Full variable domain (missing parts from reference TRBV28 and TRBJ2-3): DVKVTQSSRYLVKRTGEKVFLECVQDMDHENMFWYRQDPGLGLRLIYFSYDVKMKEKGDIPEGYSVSREKKERFSLILESASTNQTSMYLCASSFPSRQGTDTQYFGPGTRLTVL.

Points on this clonotype: No conserved phenylalanine or tryptophan ends this CDR3, so it is likely a read error. No DNA is shown, since the ends of the CDR3 on it are uncertain; the CDR3 is the one TCRdb lists. CDR3 protein: CVSSLLLGGHYGYIS. V is TRBV12-3 or TRBV12-4 and J is TRBJ1-2. The CDR3 totals 15 residues, both ends included.

On this clonotype itself: A much bigger clone sits one base away, suggesting this may be a read error. This chain connects TRBV12-3 or TRBV12-4 to TRBJ2-3; D not certain. CDR3 length: 11 residues. The CDR3 is CDSSSTDTQYF. CDR3 nucleotide sequence: TGTGACAGCAGTTCCACAGATACGCAGTATTTT.

In regard to this clonotype: This sequence may be a read error, since a much larger clone differs from it by one base. The chain combines TRBV6-6 with TRBJ1-4; D gene unclear. CDR3 length: 16 amino acids. Per germline, CDR1 MNHNY and CDR2 SVGAGI (reference sequence). As DNA, the CDR3 is TGTGCCAGCAGTTACTCGGCGGGAGTTGGGAATGAAAAACTGATTTTT. Translation gives CASSYSAGVGNEKLIF.

V and J are TRBV11-2 and TRBJ2-1; 7 nucleotides align to TRBD2. CDR1 and CDR2 (germline): SGHAT, FQNNGV. The CDR3 sequence is 14 residues long. V was pared by 6 bases and J by 5 bases, with 7 bases of the junction left unmatched. DNA for the CDR3: TGTGCCAGCAGAGGGAGGCTAGCGGACAATGAGCAGTTCTTC. It encodes CASRGRLADNEQFF. The full variable domain, its missing parts supplied by reference TRBV11-2 and TRBJ2-1, is EAGVAQSPRYKIIEKRQSVAFWCNPISGHATLYWYQQILGQGPKLLIQFQNNGVVDDSQLPKDRFSAERLKGVDSTLKIQPAKLEDSAVYLCASRGRLADNEQFFGPGTRLTVL.

This clonotype was picked up many times. The chain combines TRBV5-4 with TRBJ2-1, with 14 bases matching TRBD2. The CDR3 has 16 residues. Germline trimming cut 5 bases from V and 9 bases from J; bases unmatched to any gene: 10. Germline values: CDR1 SGHNT, CDR2 YYREEE (reference sequence). Here the CDR3 reads CASSSGTSGRRSEQFF. The DNA of the CDR3 is TGTGCCAGCAGTTCCGGGACTAGCGGGAGACGGTCTGAGCAGTTCTTC.

Notes on this clonotype: Its ends do not fully match the called genes, so a read error is possible. The chain couples TRBV20-1 to TRBJ2-3; D is possibly TRBD2 (5 bases). The CDR3 is 15 amino acids. CDR1 and CDR2 (germline): DFQATT, SNEGSKA (reference sequence). The CDR3 protein is CGATRTASGTDTQYF. In DNA form, the CDR3 reads TGCGGTGCTACTAGGACCGCCAGCGGCACAGATACGCAGTATTTT.